This TCR beta chain was sequenced in a study of T cells in Graves' hyperthyroidism and ophthalmopathy. CDR3 length equals 14 residues. Trimming left V 5 bases short and J 7 bases short, with 18 bases between. Germline CDR1 is SGHTA and CDR2 is FQGNSA. Regarding this clonotype: Being one base from a much bigger clone, this may be a read error.

Over 8 ml fresh peripheral blood yielded the PBMCs. Amplification targeted TCR beta CDR3 regions from RNA transcripts. The primer set for the first-round RT-PCR of the TCR CDR3 was HTBI. TCRdb used MiXCR to reprocess the multiplex PCR reads, holding one entry per CDR3 protein. The sample comprises about 560,000 distinct CDR3 sequences, about a sixth of which are singletons, and approximately 20% rests with the top ten. The chain recombines TRBV7-2 with TRBJ2-7; the D gene is possibly TRBD2 (5 bases). Sequenced input: blood. This sequence was found in a woman aged 18-30 years with Graves' hyperthyroidism. CDR3 DNA: TGTGCCAGCAGCCCGTTTTCCCTAGCCGATGAGCAGTACTTC. As protein: CASSPFSLADEQYF.